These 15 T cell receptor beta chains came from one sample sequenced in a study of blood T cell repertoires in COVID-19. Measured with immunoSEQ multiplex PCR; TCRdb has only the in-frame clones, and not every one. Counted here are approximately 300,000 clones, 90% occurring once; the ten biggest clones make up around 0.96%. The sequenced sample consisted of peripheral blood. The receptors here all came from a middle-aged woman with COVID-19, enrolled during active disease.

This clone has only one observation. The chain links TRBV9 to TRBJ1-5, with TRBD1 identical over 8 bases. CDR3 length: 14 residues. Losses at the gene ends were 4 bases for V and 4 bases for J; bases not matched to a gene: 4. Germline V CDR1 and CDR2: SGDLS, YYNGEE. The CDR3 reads CASSMGQVNQPQHF. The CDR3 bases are TGTGCCAGCAGCATGGGACAGGTTAATCAGCCCCAGCATTTT.

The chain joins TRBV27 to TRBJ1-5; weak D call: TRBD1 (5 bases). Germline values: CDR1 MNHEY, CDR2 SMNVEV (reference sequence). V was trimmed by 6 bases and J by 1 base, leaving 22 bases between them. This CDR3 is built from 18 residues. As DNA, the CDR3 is TGTGCCAGCAGCCTTTGGGGGGACCTTAACCTCAGCAATCAGCCCCAGCATTTT. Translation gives CASSLWGDLNLSNQPQHF.

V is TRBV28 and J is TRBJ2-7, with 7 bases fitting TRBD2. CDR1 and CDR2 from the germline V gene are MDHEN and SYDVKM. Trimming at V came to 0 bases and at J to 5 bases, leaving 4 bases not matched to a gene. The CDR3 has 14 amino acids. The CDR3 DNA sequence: TGTGCCAGCAGTTTATGGAAGGGAGGGAACGAGCAGTACTTC. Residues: CASSLWKGGNEQYF.

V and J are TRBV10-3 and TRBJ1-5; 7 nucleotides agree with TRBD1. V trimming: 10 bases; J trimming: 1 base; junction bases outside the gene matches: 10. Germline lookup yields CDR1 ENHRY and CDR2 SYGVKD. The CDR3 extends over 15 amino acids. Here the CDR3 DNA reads TGTGCCACCGACAGGGATGGAGTGAGCAATCAGCCCCAGCATTTT. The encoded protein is CATDRDGVSNQPQHF.

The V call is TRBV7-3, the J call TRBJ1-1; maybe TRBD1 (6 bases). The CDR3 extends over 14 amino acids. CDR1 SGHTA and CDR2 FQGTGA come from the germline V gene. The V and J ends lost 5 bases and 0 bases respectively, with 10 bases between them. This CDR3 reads CASSLGQLNTEAFF. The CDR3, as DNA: TGTGCCAGCAGCCTAGGACAGTTGAACACTGAAGCTTTCTTT.

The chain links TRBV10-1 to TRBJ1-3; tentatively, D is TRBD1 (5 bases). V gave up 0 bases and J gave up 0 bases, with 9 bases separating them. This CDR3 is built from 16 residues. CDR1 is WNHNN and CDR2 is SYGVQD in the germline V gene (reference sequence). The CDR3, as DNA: TGCGCCAGCAGTGAGTCAGCCAGGGCCTCTGGAAACACCATATATTTT. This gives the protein CASSESARASGNTIYF.

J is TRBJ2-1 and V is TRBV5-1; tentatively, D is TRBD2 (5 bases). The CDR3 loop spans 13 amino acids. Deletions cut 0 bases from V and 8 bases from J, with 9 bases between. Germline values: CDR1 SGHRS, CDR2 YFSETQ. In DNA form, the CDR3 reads TGCGCCAGCAGCTTGGGTAGCGCGGATGAGCAGTTCTTC. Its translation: CASSLGSADEQFF.

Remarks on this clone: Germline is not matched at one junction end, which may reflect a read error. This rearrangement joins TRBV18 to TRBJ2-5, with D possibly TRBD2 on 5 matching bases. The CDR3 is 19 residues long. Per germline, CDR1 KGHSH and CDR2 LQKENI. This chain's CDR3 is CASSPLGQGRAWGQETQYF. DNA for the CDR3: TGTGCCAGCTCCCCACTTGGCCAAGGGCGGGCCTGGGGCCAAGAGACCCAGTACTTC. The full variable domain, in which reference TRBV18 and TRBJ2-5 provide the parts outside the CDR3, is NAGVMQNPRHLVRRRGQEARLRCSPMKGHSHVYWYRQLPEEGLKFMVYLQKENIIDESGMPKERFSAEFPKEGPSILRIQQVVRGDSAAYFCASSPLGQGRAWGQETQYFGPGTRLLVL.

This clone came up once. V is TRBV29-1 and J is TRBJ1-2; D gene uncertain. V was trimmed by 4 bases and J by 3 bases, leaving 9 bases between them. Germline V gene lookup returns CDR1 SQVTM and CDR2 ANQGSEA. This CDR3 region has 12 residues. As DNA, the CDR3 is TGCAGCGTTGGCACATCGCACTATGGCTACACCTTC. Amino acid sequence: CSVGTSHYGYTF. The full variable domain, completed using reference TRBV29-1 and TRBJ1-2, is SAVISQKPSRDICQRGTSLTIQCQVDSQVTMMFWYRQQPGQSLTLIATANQGSEATYESGFVIDKFPISRPNLTFSTLTVSNMSPEDSSIYLCSVGTSHYGYTFGSGTRLTVV.

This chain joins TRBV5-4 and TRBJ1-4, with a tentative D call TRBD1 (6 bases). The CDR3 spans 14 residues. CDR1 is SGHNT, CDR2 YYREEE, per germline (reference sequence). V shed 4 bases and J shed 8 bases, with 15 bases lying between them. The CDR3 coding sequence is TGTGCCAGCAGCCGGGACAACCTCGGGGAAAAACTGTTTTTT. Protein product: CASSRDNLGEKLFF.

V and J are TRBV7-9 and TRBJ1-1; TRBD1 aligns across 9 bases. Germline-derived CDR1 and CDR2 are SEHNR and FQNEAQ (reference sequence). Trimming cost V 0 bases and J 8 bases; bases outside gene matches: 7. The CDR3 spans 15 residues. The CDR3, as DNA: TGTGCCAGCAGCTTAGCAGACAGGGGGTTGGAAGAAGCTTTCTTT. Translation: CASSLADRGLEEAFF.

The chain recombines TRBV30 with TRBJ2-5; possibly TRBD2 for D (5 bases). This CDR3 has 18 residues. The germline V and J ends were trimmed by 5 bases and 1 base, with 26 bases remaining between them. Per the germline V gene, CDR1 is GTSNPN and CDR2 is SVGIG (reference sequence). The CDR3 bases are TGTGCCTGGTTTCCCGACTATTTTCCCACGAAAGCCCAAGAGACCCAGTACTTC. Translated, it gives CAWFPDYFPTKAQETQYF.

The CDR3 loop reads CASSYQGVDTEAFF. CDR3 coding DNA: TGTGCCAGTAGTTACCAGGGGGTGGACACTGAAGCTTTCTTT. V gene TRBV19 combines with J gene TRBJ1-1, with 7 bases matching TRBD1. The trim removed 5 bases at V and 3 bases at J, leaving 6 bases unmatched. CDR1 is LNHDA and CDR2 is SQIVND in the germline V gene (reference sequence). This CDR3 has 14 amino acids.

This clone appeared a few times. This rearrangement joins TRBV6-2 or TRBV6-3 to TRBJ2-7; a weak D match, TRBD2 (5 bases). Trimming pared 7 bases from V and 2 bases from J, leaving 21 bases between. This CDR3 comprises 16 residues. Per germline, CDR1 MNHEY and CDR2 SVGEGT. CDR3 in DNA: TGTGCCAGCACCCCCGCCGGGATACGAGGAGCCTACGAGCAGTACTTC. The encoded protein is CASTPAGIRGAYEQYF.

CDR3 bases: TGTGCCTGGAGTGTAATCCCCCTTGAGACCCAGTACTTC. Amino acid sequence: CAWSVIPLETQYF. The chain carries TRBV30 and TRBJ2-5; D is uncertain. This CDR3 contains 13 residues. V was cut by 0 bases and J by 5 bases, with 10 bases left in between. The germline V gene has CDR1 GTSNPN and CDR2 SVGIG (reference sequence).